The TCR beta chain described here comes from a study of T cells after yellow fever vaccination. The CDR3 covers 16 residues. V lost 3 bases and J lost 4; bases outside the gene matches: 11. From germline, CDR1 is KGHSH and CDR2 LQKENI. TCRdb fed the 5' RACE reads into MiXCR, producing one record per CDR3 protein. The sample contains about 350,000 distinct CDR3 sequences, around an eighth of which appear only once. This clonotype was seen a few times. This clonotype was obtained from a young man who received the YFV17D yellow fever vaccine. This specimen consisted of CD4+ T cells sorted from PBMCs, obtained 15 days after the yellow fever booster vaccination. The chain combines TRBV18 with TRBJ2-5; 7 bases match TRBD2. The CDR3 spells CASSPRSGVLGETQYF. CDR3 nucleotides: TGTGCCAGCTCACCGCGCAGCGGGGTCCTTGGAGAGACCCAGTACTTC.